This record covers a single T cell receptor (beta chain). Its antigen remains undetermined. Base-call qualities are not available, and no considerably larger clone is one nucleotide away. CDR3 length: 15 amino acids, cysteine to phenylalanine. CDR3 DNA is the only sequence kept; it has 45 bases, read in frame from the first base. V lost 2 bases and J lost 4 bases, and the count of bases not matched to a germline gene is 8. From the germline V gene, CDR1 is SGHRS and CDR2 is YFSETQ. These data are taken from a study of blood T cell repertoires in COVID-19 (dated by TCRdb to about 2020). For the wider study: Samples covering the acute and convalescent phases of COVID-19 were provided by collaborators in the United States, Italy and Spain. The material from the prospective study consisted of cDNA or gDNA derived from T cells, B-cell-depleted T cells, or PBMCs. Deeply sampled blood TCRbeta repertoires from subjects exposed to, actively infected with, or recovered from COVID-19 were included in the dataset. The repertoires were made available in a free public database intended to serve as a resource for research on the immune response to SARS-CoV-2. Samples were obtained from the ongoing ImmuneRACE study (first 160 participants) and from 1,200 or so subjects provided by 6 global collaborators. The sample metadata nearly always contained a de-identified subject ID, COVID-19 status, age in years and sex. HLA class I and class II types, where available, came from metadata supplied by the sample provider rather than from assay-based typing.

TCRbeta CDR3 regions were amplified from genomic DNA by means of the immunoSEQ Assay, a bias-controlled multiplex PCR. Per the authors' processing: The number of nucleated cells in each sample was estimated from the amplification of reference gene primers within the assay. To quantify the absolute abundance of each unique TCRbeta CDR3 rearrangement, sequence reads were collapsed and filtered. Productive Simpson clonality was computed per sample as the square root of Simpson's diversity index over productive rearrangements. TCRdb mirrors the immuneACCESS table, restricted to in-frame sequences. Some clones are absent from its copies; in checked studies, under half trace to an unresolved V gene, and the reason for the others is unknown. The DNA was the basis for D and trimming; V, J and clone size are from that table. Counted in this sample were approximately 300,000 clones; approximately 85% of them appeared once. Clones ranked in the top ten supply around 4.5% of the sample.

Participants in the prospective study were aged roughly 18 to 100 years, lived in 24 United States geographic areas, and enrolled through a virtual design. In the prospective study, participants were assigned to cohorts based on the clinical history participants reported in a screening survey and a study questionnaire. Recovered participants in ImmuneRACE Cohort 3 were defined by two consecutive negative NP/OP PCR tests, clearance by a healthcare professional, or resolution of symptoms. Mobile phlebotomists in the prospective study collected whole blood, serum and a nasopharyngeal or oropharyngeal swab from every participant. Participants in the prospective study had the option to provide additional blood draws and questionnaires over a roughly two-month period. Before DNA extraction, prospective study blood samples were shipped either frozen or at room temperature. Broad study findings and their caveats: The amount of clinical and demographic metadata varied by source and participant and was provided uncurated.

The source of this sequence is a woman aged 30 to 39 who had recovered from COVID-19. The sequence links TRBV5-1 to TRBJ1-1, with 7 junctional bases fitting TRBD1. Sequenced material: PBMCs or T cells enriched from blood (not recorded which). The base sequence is TGCGCCAGCAGCTTTAGAACAGGGGCGGGCACTGAAGCTTTCTTT. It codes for CASSFRTGAGTEAFF. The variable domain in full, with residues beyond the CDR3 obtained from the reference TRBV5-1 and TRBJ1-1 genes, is KAGVTQTPRYLIKTRGQQVTLSCSPISGHRSVSWYQQTPGQGLQFLFEYFSETQRNKGNFPGRFSGRQFSNSRSEMNVSTLELGDSALYLCASSFRTGAGTEAFFGQGTRLTVV.